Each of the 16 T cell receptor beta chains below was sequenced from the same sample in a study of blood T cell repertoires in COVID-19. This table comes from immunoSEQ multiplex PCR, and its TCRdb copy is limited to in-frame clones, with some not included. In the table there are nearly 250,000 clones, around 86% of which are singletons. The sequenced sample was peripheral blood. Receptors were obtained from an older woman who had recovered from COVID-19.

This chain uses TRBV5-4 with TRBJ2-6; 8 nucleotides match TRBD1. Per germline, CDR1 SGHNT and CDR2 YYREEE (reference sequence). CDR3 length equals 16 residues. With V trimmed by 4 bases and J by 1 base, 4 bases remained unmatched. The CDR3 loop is CASSLRTGSGANVLTF. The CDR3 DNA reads TGTGCCAGCAGCCTCCGGACAGGGTCTGGGGCCAACGTCCTGACTTTC.

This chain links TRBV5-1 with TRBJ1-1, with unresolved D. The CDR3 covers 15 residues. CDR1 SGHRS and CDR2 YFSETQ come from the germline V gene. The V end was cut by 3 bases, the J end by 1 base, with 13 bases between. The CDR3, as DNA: TGCGCCAGCAGCTACATCACACAGCAGAACACTGAAGCTTTCTTT. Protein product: CASSYITQQNTEAFF.

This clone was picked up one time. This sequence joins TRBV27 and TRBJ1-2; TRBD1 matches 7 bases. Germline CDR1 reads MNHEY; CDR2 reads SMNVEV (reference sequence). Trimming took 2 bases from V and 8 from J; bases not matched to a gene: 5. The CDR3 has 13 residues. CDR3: CASSLKGALGYTF. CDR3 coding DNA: TGTGCCAGCAGTTTAAAGGGGGCGCTAGGCTACACCTTC.

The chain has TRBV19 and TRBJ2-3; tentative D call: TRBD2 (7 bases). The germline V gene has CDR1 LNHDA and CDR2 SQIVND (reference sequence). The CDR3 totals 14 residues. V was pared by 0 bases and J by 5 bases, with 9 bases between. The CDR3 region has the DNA TGTGCCAGTAGTATAGAGAGGGGGGGAGATACGCAGTATTTT. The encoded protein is CASSIERGGDTQYF.

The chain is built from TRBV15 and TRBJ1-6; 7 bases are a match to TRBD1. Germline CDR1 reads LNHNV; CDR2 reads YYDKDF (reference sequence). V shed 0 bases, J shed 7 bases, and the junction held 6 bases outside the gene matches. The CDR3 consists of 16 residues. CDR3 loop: CATSRDTQGRNSPLHF. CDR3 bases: TGTGCCACCAGCAGAGATACACAGGGGAGGAATTCACCCCTCCACTTT.

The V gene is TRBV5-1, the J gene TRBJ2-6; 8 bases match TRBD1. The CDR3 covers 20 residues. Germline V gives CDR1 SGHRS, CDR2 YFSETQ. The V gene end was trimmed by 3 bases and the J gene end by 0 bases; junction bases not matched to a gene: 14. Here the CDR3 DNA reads TGCGCCAGCAGCTCCGCCTACACCGGGACAGGCCCCTCTGGGGCCAACGTCCTGACTTTC. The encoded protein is CASSSAYTGTGPSGANVLTF.

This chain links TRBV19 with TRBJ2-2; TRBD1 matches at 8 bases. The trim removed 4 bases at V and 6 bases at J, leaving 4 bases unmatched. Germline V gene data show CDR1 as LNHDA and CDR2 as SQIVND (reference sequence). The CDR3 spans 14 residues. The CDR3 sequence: CASSNGQGSGELFF. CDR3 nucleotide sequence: TGTGCCAGTAGTAACGGACAGGGCTCCGGGGAGCTGTTTTTT.

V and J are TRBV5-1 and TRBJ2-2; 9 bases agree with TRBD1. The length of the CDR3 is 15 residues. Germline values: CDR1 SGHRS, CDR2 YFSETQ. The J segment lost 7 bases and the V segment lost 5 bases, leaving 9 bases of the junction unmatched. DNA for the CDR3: TGCGCCAGCAGATTAGATACAGGGGGCATCGGGGAGCTGTTTTTT. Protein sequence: CASRLDTGGIGELFF. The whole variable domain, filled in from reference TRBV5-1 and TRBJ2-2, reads KAGVTQTPRYLIKTRGQQVTLSCSPISGHRSVSWYQQTPGQGLQFLFEYFSETQRNKGNFPGRFSGRQFSNSRSEMNVSTLELGDSALYLCASRLDTGGIGELFFGEGSRLTVL.

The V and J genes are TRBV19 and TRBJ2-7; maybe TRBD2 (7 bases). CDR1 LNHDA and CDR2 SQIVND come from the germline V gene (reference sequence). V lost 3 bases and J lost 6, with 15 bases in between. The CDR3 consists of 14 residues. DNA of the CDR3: TGTGCCAGTAGTATGGGGGGGGCAGACTTCGAGCAGTACTTC. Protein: CASSMGGADFEQYF.

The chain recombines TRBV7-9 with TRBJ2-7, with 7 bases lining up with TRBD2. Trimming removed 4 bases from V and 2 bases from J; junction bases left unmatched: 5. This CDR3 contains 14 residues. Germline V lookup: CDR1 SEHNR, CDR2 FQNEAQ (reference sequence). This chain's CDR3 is CASSYQRGTYEQYF. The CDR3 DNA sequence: TGTGCCAGCAGCTATCAGCGGGGAACCTACGAGCAGTACTTC.

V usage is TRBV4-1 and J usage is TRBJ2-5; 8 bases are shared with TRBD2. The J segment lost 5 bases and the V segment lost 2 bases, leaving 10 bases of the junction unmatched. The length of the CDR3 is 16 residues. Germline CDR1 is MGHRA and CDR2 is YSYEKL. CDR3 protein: CASSQPGAGVGETQYF. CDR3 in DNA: TGCGCCAGCAGCCAACCCGGAGCGGGGGTGGGGGAGACCCAGTACTTC.

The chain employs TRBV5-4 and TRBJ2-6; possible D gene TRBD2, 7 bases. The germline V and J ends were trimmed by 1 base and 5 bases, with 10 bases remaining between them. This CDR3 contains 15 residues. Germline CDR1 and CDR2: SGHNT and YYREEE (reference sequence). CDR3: CASSLPGGRANVLTF. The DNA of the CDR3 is TGTGCCAGCAGCTTGCCCGGGGGGCGGGCCAACGTCCTGACTTTC.

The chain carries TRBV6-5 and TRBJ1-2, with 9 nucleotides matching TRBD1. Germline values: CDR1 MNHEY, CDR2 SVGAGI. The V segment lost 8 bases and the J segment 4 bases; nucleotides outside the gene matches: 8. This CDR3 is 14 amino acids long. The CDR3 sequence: CASRGGQGTYGYTF. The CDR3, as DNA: TGTGCCAGCCGGGGGGGACAGGGTACCTATGGCTACACCTTC.

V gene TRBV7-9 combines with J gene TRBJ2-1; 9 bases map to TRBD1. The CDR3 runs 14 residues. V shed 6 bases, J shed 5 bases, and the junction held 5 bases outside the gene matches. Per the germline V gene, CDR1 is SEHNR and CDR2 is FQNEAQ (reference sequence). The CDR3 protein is CASRYRTGDNEQFF. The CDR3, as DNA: TGTGCCAGCAGATATAGGACAGGGGACAATGAGCAGTTCTTC.

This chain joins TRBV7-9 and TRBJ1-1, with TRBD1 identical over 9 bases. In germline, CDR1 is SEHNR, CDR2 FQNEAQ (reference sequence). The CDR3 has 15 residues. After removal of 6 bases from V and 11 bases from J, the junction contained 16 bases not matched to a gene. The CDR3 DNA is TGTGCCAGCAGGAACACGGGACAGGGATTCTCTAGCGCTTTCTTT. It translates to CASRNTGQGFSSAFF. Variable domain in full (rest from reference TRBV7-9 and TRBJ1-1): DTGVSQNPRHKITKRGQNVTFRCDPISEHNRLYWYRQTLGQGPEFLTYFQNEAQLEKSRLLSDRFSAERPKGSFSTLEIQRTEQGDSAMYLCASRNTGQGFSSAFFGQGTRLTVV.

In DNA, the CDR3 is TGTGCCAGCAGTGAGGAGCCTTTAGCGGGGGGCCTCCAAGAGACCCAGTACTTC. Translating it yields CASSEEPLAGGLQETQYF. The chain combines TRBV6-4 with TRBJ2-5, with TRBD2 matching 10 bases. There are 18 residues in the CDR3. V dropped 3 bases and J dropped 1; count of bases not matched to a gene: 11. Germline V gives CDR1 MRHNA, CDR2 SNTAGT.